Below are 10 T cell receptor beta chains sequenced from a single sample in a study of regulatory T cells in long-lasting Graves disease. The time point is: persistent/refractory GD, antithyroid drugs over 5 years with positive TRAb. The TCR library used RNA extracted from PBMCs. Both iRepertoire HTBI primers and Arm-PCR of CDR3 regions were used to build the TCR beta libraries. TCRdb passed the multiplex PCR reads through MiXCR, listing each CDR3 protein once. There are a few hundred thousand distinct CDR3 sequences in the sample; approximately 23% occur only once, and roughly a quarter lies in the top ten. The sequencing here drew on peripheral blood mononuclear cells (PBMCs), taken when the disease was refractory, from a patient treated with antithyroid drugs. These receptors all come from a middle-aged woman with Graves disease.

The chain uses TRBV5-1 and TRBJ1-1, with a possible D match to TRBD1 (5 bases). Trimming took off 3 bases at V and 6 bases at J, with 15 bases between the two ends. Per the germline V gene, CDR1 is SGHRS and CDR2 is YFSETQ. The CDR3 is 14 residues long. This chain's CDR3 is CASSSYRDYPEAFF. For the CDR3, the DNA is TGCGCCAGCAGCTCATACCGGGACTACCCTGAAGCTTTCTTT.

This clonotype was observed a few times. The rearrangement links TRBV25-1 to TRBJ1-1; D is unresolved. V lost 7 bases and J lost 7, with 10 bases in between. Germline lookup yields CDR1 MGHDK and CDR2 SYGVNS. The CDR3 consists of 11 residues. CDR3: CASNRLGEAFF. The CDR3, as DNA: TGTGCCAGCAATCGTCTGGGTGAAGCTTTCTTT. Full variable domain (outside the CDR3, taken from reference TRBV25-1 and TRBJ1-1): EADIYQTPRYLVIGTGKKITLECSQTMGHDKMYWYQQDPGMELHLIHYSYGVNSTEKGDLSSESTVSRIRTEHFPLTLESARPSHTSQYLCASNRLGEAFFGQGTRLTVV.

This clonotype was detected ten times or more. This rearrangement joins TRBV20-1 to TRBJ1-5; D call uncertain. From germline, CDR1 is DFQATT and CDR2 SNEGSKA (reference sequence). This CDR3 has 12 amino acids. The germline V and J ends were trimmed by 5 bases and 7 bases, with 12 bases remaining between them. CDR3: CSAGTPNQPQHF. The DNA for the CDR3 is TGCAGTGCTGGTACGCCTAACCAGCCCCAGCATTTT.

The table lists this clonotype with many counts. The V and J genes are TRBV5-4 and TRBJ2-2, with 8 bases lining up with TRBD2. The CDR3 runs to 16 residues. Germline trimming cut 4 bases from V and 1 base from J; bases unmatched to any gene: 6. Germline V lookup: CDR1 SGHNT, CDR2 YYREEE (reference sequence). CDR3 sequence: CASSPRSGGNTGELFF. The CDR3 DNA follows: TGTGCCAGCAGCCCGAGAAGCGGGGGGAACACCGGGGAGCTGTTTTTT.

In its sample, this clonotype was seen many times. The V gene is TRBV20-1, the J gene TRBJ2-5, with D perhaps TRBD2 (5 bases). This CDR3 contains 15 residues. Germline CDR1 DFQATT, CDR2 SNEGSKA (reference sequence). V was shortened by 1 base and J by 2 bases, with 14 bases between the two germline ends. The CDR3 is CSARVLGVAQETQYF. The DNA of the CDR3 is TGCAGTGCTAGAGTATTGGGAGTGGCTCAAGAGACCCAGTACTTC.

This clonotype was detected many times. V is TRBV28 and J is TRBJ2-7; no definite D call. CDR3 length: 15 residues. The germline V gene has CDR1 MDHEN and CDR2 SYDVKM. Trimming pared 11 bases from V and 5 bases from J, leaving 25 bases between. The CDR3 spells CAVSPAAPRRHEQYF. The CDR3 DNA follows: TGTGCCGTTTCCCCCGCGGCCCCACGGCGACACGAGCAGTACTTC.

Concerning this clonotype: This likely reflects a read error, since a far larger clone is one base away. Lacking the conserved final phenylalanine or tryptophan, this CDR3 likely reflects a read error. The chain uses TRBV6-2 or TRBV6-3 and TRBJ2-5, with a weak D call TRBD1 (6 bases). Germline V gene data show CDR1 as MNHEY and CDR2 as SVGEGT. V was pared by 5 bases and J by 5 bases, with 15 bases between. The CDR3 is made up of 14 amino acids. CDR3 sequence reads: CASSTPQGMETQYL. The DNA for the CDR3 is TGTGCCAGCAGTACCCCTCAGGGGATGGAGACCCAGTACCTC.

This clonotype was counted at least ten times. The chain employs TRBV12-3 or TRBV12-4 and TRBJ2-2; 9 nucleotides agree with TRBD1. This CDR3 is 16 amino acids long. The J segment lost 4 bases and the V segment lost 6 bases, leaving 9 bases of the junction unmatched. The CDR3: CASSRGQGKGTGELFF. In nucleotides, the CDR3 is TGTGCCAGCAGCCGAGGACAGGGGAAGGGCACCGGGGAGCTGTTTTTT.

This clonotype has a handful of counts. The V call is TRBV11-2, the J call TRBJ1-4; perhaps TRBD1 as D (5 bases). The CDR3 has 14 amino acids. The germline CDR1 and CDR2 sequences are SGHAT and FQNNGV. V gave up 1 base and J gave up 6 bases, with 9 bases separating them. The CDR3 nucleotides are TGTGCCAGCAGCTTAGCAGGGTTAGATGAAAAACTGTTTTTT. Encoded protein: CASSLAGLDEKLFF.

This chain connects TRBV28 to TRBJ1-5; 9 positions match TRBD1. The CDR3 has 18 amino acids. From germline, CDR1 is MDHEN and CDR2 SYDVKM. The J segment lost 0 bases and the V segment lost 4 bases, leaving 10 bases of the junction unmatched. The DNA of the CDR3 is TGTGCCAGCAGTTCATCCGGGACAGGGCAAGGTAGCAATCAGCCCCAGCATTTT. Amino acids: CASSSSGTGQGSNQPQHF.